This T cell receptor beta chain derives from a study of blood T cell repertoires in COVID-19. Individuals drawn from around 24 US areas were roughly 18 to 89 years old. Participants' own reports of clinical history determined their cohort assignment. Original processing notes: From reference gene primer amplification, estimates of nucleated cell counts were derived. Sequencing was performed with immunoSEQ multiplex PCR; in TCRdb, only in-frame clones are kept and a portion is missing. Clone size and the V and J calls come from that table; the DNA yielded D and trimming. The table shows fewer than 400,000 clones, with roughly 89% occurring only once. The CDR3 contains 15 residues. V gave up 5 bases and J gave up 4 bases, with 12 bases separating them. Looked up from germline, CDR1 is MNHEY and CDR2 is SVGAGI.

V gene TRBV6-5 combines with J gene TRBJ1-6; D not resolved. This TCR was recovered from a woman aged 25 to 39 who had recovered from COVID-19. Sequencing was performed on PBMCs or T cells enriched from blood (not recorded which). The CDR3 loop reads CASSRSAGYNSPLHF. The DNA of the CDR3 is TGTGCCAGCAGTCGCTCCGCGGGGTATAATTCACCCCTCCACTTT.